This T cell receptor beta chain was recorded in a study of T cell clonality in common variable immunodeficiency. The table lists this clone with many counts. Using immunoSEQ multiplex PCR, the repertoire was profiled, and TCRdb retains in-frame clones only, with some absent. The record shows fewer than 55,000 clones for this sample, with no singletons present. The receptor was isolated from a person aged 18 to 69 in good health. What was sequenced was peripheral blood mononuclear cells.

This chain's CDR3 is CASRPLAGELFF. The sequenced part of the CDR3 DNA is TGTGCCAGCAGACCCTTAGCCGGGGAG. The chain carries TRBV5-5 and TRBJ2-2; no firm D call. The read stops 3 residues short of the end of the CDR3; the missing end is completed from the germline J gene. Per germline, CDR1 SGHKS and CDR2 YYEKEE (reference sequence). The CDR3 spans 12 residues. V was shortened by 5 bases and J by 6 bases, with 8 bases between the two germline ends.